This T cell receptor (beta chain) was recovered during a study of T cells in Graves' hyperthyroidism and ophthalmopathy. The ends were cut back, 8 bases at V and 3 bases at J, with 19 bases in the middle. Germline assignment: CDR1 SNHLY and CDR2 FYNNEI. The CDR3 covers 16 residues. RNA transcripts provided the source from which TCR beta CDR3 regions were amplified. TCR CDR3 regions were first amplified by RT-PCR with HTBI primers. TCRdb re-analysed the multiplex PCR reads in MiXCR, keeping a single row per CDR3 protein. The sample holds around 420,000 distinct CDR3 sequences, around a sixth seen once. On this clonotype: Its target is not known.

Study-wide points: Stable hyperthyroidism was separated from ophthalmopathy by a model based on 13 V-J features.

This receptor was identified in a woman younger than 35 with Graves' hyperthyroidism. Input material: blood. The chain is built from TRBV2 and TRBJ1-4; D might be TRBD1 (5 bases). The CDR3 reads CASQRLQGFANEKLFF. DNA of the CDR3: TGTGCCAGCCAACGCCTTCAGGGTTTCGCTAATGAAAAACTGTTTTTT.